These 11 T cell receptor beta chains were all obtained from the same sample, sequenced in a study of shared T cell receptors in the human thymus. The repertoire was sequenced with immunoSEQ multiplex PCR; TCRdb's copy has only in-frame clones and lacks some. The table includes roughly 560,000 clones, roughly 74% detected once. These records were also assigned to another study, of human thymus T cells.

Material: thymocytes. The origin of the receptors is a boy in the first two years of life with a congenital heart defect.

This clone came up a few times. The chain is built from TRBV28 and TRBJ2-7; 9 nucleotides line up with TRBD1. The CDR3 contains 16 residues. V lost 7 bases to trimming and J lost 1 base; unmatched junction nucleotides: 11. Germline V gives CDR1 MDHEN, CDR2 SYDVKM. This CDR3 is CASTRLTGTGSYEQYF. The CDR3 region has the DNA TGTGCCAGCACTCGCCTCACCGGGACAGGGTCCTACGAGCAGTACTTC. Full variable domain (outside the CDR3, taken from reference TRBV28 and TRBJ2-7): DVKVTQSSRYLVKRTGEKVFLECVQDMDHENMFWYRQDPGLGLRLIYFSYDVKMKEKGDIPEGYSVSREKKERFSLILESASTNQTSMYLCASTRLTGTGSYEQYFGPGTRLTVT.

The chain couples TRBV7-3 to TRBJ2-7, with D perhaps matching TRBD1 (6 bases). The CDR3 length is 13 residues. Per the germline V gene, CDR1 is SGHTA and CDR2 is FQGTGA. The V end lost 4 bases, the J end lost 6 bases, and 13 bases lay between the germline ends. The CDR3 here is CASSSKQGTEQYF. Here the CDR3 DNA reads TGTGCCAGCAGCTCAAAACAGGGTACCGAGCAGTACTTC. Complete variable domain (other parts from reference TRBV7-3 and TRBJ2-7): GAGVSQTPSNKVTEKGKYVELRCDPISGHTALYWYRQSLGQGPEFLIYFQGTGAADDSGLPNDRFFAVRPEGSVSTLKIQRTERGDSAVYLCASSSKQGTEQYFGPGTRLTVT.

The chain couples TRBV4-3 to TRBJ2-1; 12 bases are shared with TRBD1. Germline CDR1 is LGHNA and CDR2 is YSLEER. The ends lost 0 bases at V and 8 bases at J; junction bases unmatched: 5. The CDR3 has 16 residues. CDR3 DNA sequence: TGCGCCAGCAGCCAAGATAGGGACAGGGGGCAGGATGAGCAGTTCTTC. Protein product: CASSQDRDRGQDEQFF.

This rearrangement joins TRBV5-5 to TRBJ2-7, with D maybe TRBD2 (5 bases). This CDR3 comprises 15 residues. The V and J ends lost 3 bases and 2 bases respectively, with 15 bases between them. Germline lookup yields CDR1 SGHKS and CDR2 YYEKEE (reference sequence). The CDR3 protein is CASSSRLAPTYEQYF. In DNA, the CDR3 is TGTGCCAGCAGCTCCCGGCTAGCTCCAACCTACGAGCAGTACTTC.

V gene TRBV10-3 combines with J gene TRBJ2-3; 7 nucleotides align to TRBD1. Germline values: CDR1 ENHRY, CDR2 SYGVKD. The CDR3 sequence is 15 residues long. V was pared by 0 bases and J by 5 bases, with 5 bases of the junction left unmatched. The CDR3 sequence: CAISESVQGKDTQYF. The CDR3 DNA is TGTGCCATCAGTGAGTCGGTACAGGGGAAAGATACGCAGTATTTT.

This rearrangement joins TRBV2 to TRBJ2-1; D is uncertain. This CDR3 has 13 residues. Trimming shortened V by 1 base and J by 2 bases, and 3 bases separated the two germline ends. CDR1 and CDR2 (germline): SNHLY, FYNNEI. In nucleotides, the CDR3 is TGTGCCAGCAGTGAAGGCGCCTACAATGAGCAGTTCTTC. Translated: CASSEGAYNEQFF. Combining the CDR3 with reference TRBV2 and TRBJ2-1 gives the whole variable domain EPEVTQTPSHQVTQMGQEVILRCVPISNHLYFYWYRQILGQKVEFLVSFYNNEISEKSEIFDDQFSVERPDGSNFTLKIRSTKLEDSAMYFCASSEGAYNEQFFGPGTRLTVL.

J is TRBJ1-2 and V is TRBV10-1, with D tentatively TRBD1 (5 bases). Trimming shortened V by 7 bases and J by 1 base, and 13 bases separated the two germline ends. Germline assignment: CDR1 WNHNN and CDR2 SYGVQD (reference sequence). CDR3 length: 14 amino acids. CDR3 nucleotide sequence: TGCGCCAGCATAAGGGACTCACTTAACTATGGCTACACCTTC. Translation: CASIRDSLNYGYTF.

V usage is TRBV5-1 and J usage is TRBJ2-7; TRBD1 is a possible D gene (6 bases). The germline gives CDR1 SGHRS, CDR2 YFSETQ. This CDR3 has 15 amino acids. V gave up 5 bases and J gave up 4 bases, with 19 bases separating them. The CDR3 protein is CASSSLGGEVYEQYF. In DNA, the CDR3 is TGCGCCAGCAGTTCCCTAGGGGGAGAGGTATACGAGCAGTACTTC.

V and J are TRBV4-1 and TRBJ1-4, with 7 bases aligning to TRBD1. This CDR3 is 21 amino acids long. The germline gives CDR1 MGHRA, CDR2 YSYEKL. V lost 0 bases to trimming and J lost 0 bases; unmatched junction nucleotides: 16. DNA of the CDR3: TGCGCCAGCAGCCAAGACCCGGCGAGGGACAGCCCGTATGCAACTAATGAAAAACTGTTTTTT. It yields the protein CASSQDPARDSPYATNEKLFF.

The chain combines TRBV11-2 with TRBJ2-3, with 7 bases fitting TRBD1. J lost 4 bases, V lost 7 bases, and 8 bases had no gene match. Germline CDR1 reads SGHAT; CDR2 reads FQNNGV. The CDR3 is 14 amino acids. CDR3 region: CASILMGTADTQYF. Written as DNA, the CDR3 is TGTGCCAGCATCCTAATGGGGACAGCAGATACGCAGTATTTT.

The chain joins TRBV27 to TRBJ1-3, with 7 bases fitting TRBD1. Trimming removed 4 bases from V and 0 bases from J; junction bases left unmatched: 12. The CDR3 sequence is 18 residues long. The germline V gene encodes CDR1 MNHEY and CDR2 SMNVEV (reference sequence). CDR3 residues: CASSSSQPTGVSGNTIYF. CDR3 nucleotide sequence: TGTGCCAGCAGTTCTTCCCAACCAACAGGGGTCTCTGGAAACACCATATATTTT.